The 13 T cell receptor beta chains below all came from one sample that was sequenced in a study of early T cells in non-severe SARS-CoV-2 infection. In TCRdb, the 5' RACE reads were re-called with MiXCR into one record per CDR3 protein. The table has roughly 71,000 distinct CDR3 sequences, approximately 13% seen once. Material for sequencing was whole blood. The receptors here all came from an adult who was a healthcare worker with PCR-confirmed SARS-CoV-2 infection or an uninfected control (not recorded which).

There are a few counts of this clonotype. The V call is TRBV29-1, the J call TRBJ2-5; no firm D call. The CDR3 loop spans 13 amino acids. Germline assignment: CDR1 SQVTM and CDR2 ANQGSEA. V was trimmed by 4 bases and J by 5 bases, leaving 14 bases between them. This chain's CDR3 is CSVVDLGRETQYF. The CDR3 nucleotides are TGCAGCGTTGTGGACCTCGGGCGGGAGACCCAGTACTTC.

This clonotype was seen many times. The chain couples TRBV25-1 to TRBJ1-2; D is unresolved. V gave up 3 bases and J gave up 1 base, with 12 bases separating them. The CDR3 has 15 residues. The V gene's germline CDR1 is MGHDK and CDR2 SYGVNS. This chain's CDR3 is CASSESHPVNYGYTF. The CDR3 DNA is TGTGCCAGCAGTGAGTCTCATCCGGTTAACTATGGCTACACCTTC.

The chain has TRBV3-1 and TRBJ2-5; the match to TRBD2 covers 12 bases. The CDR3 covers 15 residues. V gave up 4 bases and J gave up 5 bases; unmatched junction bases: 5. Looked up from germline, CDR1 is LGHDT and CDR2 is YNNKEL (reference sequence). This CDR3 reads CASSRLAGGPETQYF. DNA of the CDR3: TGTGCCAGCAGCCGCCTAGCGGGGGGGCCGGAGACCCAGTACTTC.

The chain recombines TRBV5-1 with TRBJ2-7; maybe TRBD2 (6 bases). Trimming took 0 bases from V and 4 from J, leaving 14 bases between them. Germline loops: CDR1 SGHRS, CDR2 YFSETQ. The CDR3 loop spans 15 amino acids. CDR3 nucleotide sequence: TGCGCCAGCAGCTTGGCCGCCTCAGGGAGGTACGAGCAGTACTTC. Translating gives CASSLAASGRYEQYF.

This chain links TRBV28 with TRBJ1-1; D is ambiguous. Per germline, CDR1 MDHEN and CDR2 SYDVKM. Trimming stripped 1 base from V and 7 bases from J, with 13 bases between. The CDR3 sequence is 14 residues long. CDR3 coding DNA: TGTGCCAGCAGTTTATCCCCGGCGGTAGGTGAAGCTTTCTTT. Its protein product is CASSLSPAVGEAFF.

This clonotype has at least ten counts. The CDR3 bases are TGCAGTGCTAGAGCAGGAGGCGCCGGGGAGCTGTTTTTT. Translating it yields CSARAGGAGELFF. The chain employs TRBV20-1 and TRBJ2-2; possible D gene TRBD2, 5 bases. The CDR3 is 13 amino acids. The germline gives CDR1 DFQATT, CDR2 SNEGSKA (reference sequence). V dropped 1 base and J dropped 6 bases, with 9 bases sitting between them.

This clonotype has ten or more counts. The rearrangement uses TRBV7-9 and TRBJ2-1, with TRBD2 identical over 10 bases. Losses at the gene ends were 5 bases for V and 3 bases for J; bases not matched to a gene: 19. The CDR3 contains 20 residues. The V gene's germline CDR1 is SEHNR and CDR2 FQNEAQ (reference sequence). The CDR3 region has the DNA TGTGCCAGCAGCCCCCTCGGGATTTCCCAGCGGGAGGGCCTCTACAATGAGCAGTTCTTC. It translates to CASSPLGISQREGLYNEQFF. Full variable domain (missing parts from reference TRBV7-9 and TRBJ2-1): DTGVSQNPRHKITKRGQNVTFRCDPISEHNRLYWYRQTLGQGPEFLTYFQNEAQLEKSRLLSDRFSAERPKGSFSTLEIQRTEQGDSAMYLCASSPLGISQREGLYNEQFFGPGTRLTVL.

In its sample, this clonotype was seen a few times. V is TRBV11-2 and J is TRBJ2-7, with TRBD2 matching over 7 bases. Germline V gene sequence: CDR1 SGHAT, CDR2 FQNNGV. The CDR3 is made up of 16 amino acids. The V segment lost 4 bases and the J segment 0 bases; nucleotides outside the gene matches: 9. The DNA of the CDR3 is TGTGCCAGCAGCTCCGGCGCCAGCGGGGTCTCCTACGAGCAGTACTTC. This encodes CASSSGASGVSYEQYF.

This clonotype was counted between two and nine times. J is TRBJ2-5 and V is TRBV12-3 or TRBV12-4, with 7 bases matching TRBD2. With 8 bases clipped from V and 1 base from J, the junction kept 7 bases outside the gene matches. The CDR3 sequence is 14 residues long. This CDR3 is CASALSSGQETQYF. The CDR3 nucleotides are TGTGCCAGCGCCTTATCTAGCGGCCAAGAGACCCAGTACTTC.

This clonotype was counted at least ten times. The J gene is TRBJ2-5, the V gene TRBV5-4, with TRBD2 matching over 8 bases. This CDR3 is 14 amino acids long. V shed 3 bases and J 2 bases; nucleotides not matched to a gene: 3. Germline-derived CDR1 and CDR2 are SGHNT and YYREEE (reference sequence). This chain's CDR3 is CASSWKRGQETQYF. The CDR3 DNA reads TGTGCCAGCAGCTGGAAGCGGGGGCAAGAGACCCAGTACTTC.

The chain links TRBV29-1 to TRBJ2-2; 9 nucleotides agree with TRBD1. The CDR3 is 13 residues long. The germline V gene has CDR1 SQVTM and CDR2 ANQGSEA. Trimming cost V 7 bases and J 6 bases; bases outside gene matches: 6. The DNA of the CDR3 is TGCAGCGCCCGGACAGGGGCGTCCGGGGAGCTGTTTTTT. Protein: CSARTGASGELFF.

The chain uses TRBV5-1 and TRBJ1-4; D is ambiguous. The CDR3 runs 13 residues. V was cut by 5 bases and J by 3 bases, with 8 bases left in between. Germline V gene data show CDR1 as SGHRS and CDR2 as YFSETQ. Here the CDR3 reads CASRRAANEKLFF. CDR3 coding DNA: TGCGCCAGCAGGAGGGCAGCTAATGAAAAACTGTTTTTT.

This clonotype has a count of ten or more. The chain uses TRBV12-3 or TRBV12-4 and TRBJ2-5; a weak D match, TRBD1 (5 bases). This CDR3 is 16 amino acids long. V dropped 3 bases and J dropped 5 bases, with 19 bases sitting between them. CDR3 coding DNA: TGTGCCAGCAGTTTGTATCGGCAGGGCGGTGTTGAGACCCAGTACTTC. Residues: CASSLYRQGGVETQYF.